The entry below gives a single T cell receptor (beta chain) sequence along with its context. The specificity of this receptor is unknown. No much larger clone is present one base from it, and per-base qualities are unavailable. The sample is drawn from a study of prognosis after radiotherapy for stage I lung cancer (dated by TCRdb to about 2021). About the full investigation: Between early 2018 and 2019, around 19 patients with stage I NSCLC were enrolled in Nanjing, China. Four to six patients had oligometastatic NSCLC after surgical resection of the primary tumor, and 13 to 15 had newly diagnosed primary stage I lung tumors. Every patient was regarded as medically inoperable, because of comorbidities in over ten cases and refusal of surgery in seven or eight cases. The cohort included 10 to 15 men and several women, with a median age of around 70 years and a range of roughly 53 to 85 years. Roughly 12 patients had adenocarcinoma and 6 or 7 had squamous cell carcinoma as the tumor histology. Image-guided IMRT or VMAT was used to deliver SBRT in 3 to 5 fractions at a biologically effective dose of at least 100 Gy. In every patient, SBRT was given without any concurrent therapy. About 20% of the 19 patients developed distant metastases after SBRT, at a median of roughly seven months; the other 15 showed no significant progression. This study profiled peripheral blood TCR beta repertoires from stage I NSCLC patients before and after stereotactic body radiotherapy and linked the repertoires to distant failure. The study sequenced some 38 blood samples from some 20 patients, one before and one after SBRT per patient. Broad study findings and their caveats: The study was limited by its small cohort and short follow-up, and the findings require independent validation. Whether the expanded TCR clones were tumor-specific was not determined. Post-SBRT Shannon entropy and its change from baseline were lower in patients who developed distant metastases; baseline Shannon entropy was not associated with metastases. None of the reported P values were adjusted for multiple comparisons. TRBV and TRBJ usage frequencies reportedly differed by metastasis status, in two V genes at baseline and in ten or so V and two J genes after SBRT. A decrease in unique TCR clone counts was observed after SBRT (median about 10,000 before versus about 7,000 after; Wilcoxon paired P=0.011).

A history of other malignancies or of prior chemotherapy or radiotherapy was absent in all patients, and node-negative disease was shown on CT and PET/CT in all patients. At each of the two time points, about 6 milliliters of peripheral venous blood were collected into EDTA tubes. PBMCs were isolated by Ficoll-Paque Plus density-gradient centrifugation. Immediately after collection, samples were stored at -80 degrees C until analysis. The TCR beta CDR3 region was amplified from genomic DNA by two rounds of multiplex PCR. In the first round of PCR, primers specific to each TRBV and TRBJ gene were used, and the primer sequences are filed in Chinese patent CN105087789A. The second PCR round used universal primers. The Roche High Pure PCR Template Preparation Kit was used to extract genomic DNA from frozen PBMCs. Paired-end sequencing with 151 bp reads was performed on the libraries using an Illumina HiSeq 3000. Per the authors' processing: CutAdapt was used to remove raw reads lacking the multiplex PCR primer sequences. High-quality paired reads were merged into contigs with PEAR. MiXCR assigned TRB V, D and J gene segments to each contig by aligning to reference sequences. CDR3 sequences were clustered by base quality and sequence similarity to remove sequencing errors. Shannon entropy normalized by the natural log of productive TCR sequence number was used as the measure of diversity. Clonality was defined as one minus Shannon entropy divided by the natural log of the number of unique clonotypes. The Youden index of ROC curves was used to select progression-free survival cut-offs for repertoire metrics, and analyses were performed in R 3.5.3. TCRdb trimmed public reads at Q25 via fastp, called clones via MiXCR and kept in-frame beta chains. Entries are consolidated by CDR3 protein sequence, retaining the most common genes and DNA. The V and J calls reflect TCRdb's pipeline rather than the authors' work. Present in this sample are about 18,000 distinct CDR3 sequences, around 47% of which were seen just once. Roughly 43% of the sample belongs to the ten largest clones.

This clonotype was obtained from a donor at least 50 years old with non-small cell lung cancer. This specimen consisted of PBMCs, obtained before or after stereotactic body radiation therapy (not recorded which).

CDR3 loop: CASSYRTGNTGELFF. The bases are TGTGCCAGCAGTTACAGGACAGGGAACACCGGGGAGCTGTTTTTT. This receptor chain uses TRBV6-2 or TRBV6-3 and TRBJ2-2, and 7 junctional nucleotides match TRBD1. CDR1 and CDR2 are drawn from the germline V gene: MNHEY, SVGEGT. The CDR3 runs 15 residues from the cysteine to the phenylalanine. This entry keeps only the CDR3 DNA: 45 bases, framed from base 1. V loses 2 bases at its end and J loses 1 base; junction bases beyond the gene matches: 1.